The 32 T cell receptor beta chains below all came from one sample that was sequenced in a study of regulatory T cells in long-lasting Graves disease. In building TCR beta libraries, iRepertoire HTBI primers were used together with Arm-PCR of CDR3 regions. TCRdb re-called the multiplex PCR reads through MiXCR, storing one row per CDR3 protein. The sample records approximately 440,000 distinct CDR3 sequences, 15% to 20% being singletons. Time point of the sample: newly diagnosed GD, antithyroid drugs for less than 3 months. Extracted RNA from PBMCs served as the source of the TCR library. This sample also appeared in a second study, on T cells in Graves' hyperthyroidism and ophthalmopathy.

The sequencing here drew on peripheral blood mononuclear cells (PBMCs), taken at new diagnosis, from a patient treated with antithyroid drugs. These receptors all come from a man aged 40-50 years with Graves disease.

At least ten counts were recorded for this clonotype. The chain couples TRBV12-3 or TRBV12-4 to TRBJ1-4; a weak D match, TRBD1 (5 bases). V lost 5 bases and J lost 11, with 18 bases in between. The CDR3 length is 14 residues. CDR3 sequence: CASSGVWAEGKLFF. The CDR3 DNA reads TGTGCCAGCAGTGGTGTGTGGGCGGAGGGGAAACTGTTTTTT.

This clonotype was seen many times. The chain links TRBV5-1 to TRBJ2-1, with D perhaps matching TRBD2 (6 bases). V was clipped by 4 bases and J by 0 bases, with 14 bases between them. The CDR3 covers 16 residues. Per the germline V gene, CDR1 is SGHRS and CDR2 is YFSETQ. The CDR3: CASSPGVRSSYNEQFF. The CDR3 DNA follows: TGCGCCAGCAGCCCGGGGGTGCGTAGCTCCTACAATGAGCAGTTCTTC.

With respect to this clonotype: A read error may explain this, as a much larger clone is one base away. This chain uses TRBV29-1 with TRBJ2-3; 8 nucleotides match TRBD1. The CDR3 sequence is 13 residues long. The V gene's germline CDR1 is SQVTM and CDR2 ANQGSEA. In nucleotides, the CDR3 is TGCAGCGTCCGGACAGGGAGCACAGATGCGCAGTATTTT. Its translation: CSVRTGSTDAQYF.

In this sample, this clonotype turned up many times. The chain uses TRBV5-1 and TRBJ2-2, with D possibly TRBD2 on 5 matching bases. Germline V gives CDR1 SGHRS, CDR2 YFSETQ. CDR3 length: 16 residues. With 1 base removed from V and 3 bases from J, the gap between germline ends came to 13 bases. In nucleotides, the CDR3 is TGCGCCAGCAGCTTGACTGTAGACTATTACACCGGGGAGCTGTTTTTT. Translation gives CASSLTVDYYTGELFF.

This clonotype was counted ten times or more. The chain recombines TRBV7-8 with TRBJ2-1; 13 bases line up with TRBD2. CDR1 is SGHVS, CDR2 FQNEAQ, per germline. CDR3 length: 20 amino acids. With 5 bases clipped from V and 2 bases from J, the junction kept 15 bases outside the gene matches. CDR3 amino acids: CASSPSARTSGSPAYNEQFF. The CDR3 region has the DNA TGTGCCAGCAGCCCCTCCGCCCGGACTAGCGGGAGTCCAGCCTACAATGAGCAGTTCTTC.

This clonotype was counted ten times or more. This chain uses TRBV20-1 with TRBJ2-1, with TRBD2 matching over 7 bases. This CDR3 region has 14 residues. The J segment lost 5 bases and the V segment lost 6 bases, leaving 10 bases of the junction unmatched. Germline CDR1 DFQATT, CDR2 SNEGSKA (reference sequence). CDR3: CSATGLAENNEQFF. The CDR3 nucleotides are TGCAGTGCCACGGGGCTAGCGGAGAACAATGAGCAGTTCTTC.

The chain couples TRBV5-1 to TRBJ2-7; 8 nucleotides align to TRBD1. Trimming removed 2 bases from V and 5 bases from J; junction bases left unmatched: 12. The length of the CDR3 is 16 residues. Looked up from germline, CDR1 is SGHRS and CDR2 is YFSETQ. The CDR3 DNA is TGCGCCAGCAGCTTACCCCCCGACAGGGGTCGGCACGAGCAGTACTTC. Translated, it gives CASSLPPDRGRHEQYF. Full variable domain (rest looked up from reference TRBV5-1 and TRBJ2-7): KAGVTQTPRYLIKTRGQQVTLSCSPISGHRSVSWYQQTPGQGLQFLFEYFSETQRNKGNFPGRFSGRQFSNSRSEMNVSTLELGDSALYLCASSLPPDRGRHEQYFGPGTRLTVT.

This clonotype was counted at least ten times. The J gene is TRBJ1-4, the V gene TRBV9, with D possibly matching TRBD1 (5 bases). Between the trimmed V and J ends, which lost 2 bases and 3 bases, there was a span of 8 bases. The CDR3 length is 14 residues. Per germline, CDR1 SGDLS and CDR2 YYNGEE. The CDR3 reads CASSVGGSNEKLFF. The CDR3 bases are TGTGCCAGCAGCGTTGGGGGGTCTAATGAAAAACTGTTTTTT.

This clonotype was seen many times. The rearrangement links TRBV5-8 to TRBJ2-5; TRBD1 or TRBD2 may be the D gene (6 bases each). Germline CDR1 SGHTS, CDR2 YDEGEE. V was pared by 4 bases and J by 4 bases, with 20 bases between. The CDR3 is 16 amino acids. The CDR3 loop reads CASSPRGGKGRETQYF. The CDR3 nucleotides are TGTGCCAGCAGCCCACGAGGGGGGAAGGGCAGAGAGACCCAGTACTTC.

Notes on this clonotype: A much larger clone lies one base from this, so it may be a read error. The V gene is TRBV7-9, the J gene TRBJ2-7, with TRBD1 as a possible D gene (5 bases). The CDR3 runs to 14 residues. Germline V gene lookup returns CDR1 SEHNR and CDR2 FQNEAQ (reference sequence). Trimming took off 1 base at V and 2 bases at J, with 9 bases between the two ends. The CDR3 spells CASSLEQAPYEQYF. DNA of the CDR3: TGTGCCAGCAGCTTAGAACAGGCGCCCTACGAGCAGTACTTC.

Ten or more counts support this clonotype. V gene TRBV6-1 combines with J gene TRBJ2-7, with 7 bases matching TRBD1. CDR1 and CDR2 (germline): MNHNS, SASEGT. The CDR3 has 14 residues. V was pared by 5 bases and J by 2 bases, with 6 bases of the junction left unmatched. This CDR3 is CASSPRQGPYEQYF. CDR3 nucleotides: TGTGCCAGCAGTCCTCGACAGGGCCCCTACGAGCAGTACTTC.

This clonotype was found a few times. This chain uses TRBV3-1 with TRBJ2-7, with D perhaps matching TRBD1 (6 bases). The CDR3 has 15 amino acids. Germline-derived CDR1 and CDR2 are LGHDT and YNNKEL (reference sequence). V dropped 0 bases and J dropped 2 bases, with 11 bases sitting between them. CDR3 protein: CASSQEQGPTYEQYF. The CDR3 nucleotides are TGTGCCAGCAGCCAAGAACAGGGACCAACCTACGAGCAGTACTTC.

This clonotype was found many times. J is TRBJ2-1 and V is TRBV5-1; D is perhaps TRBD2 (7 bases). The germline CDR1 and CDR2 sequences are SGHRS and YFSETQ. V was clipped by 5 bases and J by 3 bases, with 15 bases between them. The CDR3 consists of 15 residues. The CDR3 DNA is TGCGCCAGCAGTCTCGTGGGAGGGGGCTACAATGAGCAGTTCTTC. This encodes CASSLVGGGYNEQFF.

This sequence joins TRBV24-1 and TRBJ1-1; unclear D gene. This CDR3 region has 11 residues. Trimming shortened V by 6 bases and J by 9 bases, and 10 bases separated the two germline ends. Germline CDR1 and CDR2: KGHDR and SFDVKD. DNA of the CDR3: TGTGCCACCAGTAGAGTTGCGCAAGCTTTCTTT. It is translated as CATSRVAQAFF.

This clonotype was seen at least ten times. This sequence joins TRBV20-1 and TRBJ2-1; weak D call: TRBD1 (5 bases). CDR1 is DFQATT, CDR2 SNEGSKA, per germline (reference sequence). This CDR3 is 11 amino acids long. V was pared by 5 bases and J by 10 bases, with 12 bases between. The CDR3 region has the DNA TGCAGTGCTCCTCGGGCAGGGGAGCAGTTCTTC. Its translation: CSAPRAGEQFF.

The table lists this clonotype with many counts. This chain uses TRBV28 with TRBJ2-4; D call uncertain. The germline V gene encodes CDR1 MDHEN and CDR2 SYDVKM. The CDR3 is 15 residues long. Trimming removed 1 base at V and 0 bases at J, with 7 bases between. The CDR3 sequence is CASSLSTLAKNIQYF. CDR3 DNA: TGTGCCAGCAGTTTATCCACTTTAGCCAAAAACATTCAGTACTTC.

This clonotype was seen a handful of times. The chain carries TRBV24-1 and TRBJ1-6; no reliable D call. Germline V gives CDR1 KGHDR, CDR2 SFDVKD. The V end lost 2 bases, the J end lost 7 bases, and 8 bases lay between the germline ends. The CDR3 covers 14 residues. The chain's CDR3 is CATSDSRRNSPLHF. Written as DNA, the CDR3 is TGTGCCACCAGTGATTCCAGACGGAATTCACCCCTCCACTTT.

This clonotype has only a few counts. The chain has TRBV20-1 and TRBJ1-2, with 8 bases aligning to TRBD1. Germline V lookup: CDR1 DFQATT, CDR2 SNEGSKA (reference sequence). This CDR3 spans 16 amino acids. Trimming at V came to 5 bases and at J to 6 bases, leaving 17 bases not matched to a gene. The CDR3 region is CSAVRYEAGGADGYTF. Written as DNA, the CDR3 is TGCAGTGCTGTTCGGTACGAGGCAGGGGGCGCGGATGGCTACACCTTC.

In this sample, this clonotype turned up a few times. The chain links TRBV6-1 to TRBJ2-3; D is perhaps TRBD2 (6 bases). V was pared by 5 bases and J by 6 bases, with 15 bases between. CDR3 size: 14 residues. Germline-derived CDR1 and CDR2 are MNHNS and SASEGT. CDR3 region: CASSLRLGSDTQYF. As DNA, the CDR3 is TGTGCCAGCAGTCTGCGACTAGGCTCGGATACGCAGTATTTT.

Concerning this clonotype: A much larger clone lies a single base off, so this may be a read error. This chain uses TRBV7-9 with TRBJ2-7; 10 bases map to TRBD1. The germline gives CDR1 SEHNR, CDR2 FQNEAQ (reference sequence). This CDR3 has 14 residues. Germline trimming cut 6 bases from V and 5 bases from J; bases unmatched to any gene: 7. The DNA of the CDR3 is TGTGCCAGCAGGACCGGGACAGGGGCCCACGAGCAGTACTTC. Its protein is CASRTGTGAHEQYF.

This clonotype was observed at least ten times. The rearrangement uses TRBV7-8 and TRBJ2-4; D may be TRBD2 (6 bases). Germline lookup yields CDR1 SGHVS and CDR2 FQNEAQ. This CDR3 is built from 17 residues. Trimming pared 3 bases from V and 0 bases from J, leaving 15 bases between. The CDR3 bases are TGTGCCAGCAGCTTTGGGGTCGGGGGACTAGCCAAAAACATTCAGTACTTC. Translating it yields CASSFGVGGLAKNIQYF.

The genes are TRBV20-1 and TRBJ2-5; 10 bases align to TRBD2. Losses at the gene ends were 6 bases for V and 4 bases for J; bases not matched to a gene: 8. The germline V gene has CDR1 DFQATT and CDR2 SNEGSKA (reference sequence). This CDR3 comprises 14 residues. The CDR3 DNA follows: TGCAGTGCCCCCCAGCGGGAGGGGATAGAGACCCAGTACTTC. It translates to CSAPQREGIETQYF.

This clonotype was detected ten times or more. The CDR3 DNA reads as TGCGCCAGCAGCTTGGCCCAGGGGACAGATACGCAGTATTTT. It yields the protein CASSLAQGTDTQYF. The J gene is TRBJ2-3, the V gene TRBV5-1; a possible D gene is TRBD1 (6 bases). Germline CDR1 SGHRS, CDR2 YFSETQ. This CDR3 has 14 residues. The germline V and J ends were trimmed by 0 bases and 3 bases, with 8 bases remaining between them.

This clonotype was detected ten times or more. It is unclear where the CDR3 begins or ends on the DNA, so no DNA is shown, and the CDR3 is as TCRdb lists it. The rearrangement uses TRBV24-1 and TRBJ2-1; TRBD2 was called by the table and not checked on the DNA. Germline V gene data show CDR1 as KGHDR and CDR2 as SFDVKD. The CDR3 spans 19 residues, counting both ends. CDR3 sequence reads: CATSDLRGDSTLGGNEQFF.

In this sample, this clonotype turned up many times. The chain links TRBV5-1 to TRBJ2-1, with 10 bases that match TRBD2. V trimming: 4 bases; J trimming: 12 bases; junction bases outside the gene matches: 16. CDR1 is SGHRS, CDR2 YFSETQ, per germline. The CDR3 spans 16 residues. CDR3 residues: CASSGRGTSAPMGQFF. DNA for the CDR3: TGCGCCAGCAGCGGAAGAGGGACTAGCGCTCCGATGGGGCAGTTCTTC. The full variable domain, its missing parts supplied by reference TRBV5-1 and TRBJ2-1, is KAGVTQTPRYLIKTRGQQVTLSCSPISGHRSVSWYQQTPGQGLQFLFEYFSETQRNKGNFPGRFSGRQFSNSRSEMNVSTLELGDSALYLCASSGRGTSAPMGQFFGPGTRLTVL.

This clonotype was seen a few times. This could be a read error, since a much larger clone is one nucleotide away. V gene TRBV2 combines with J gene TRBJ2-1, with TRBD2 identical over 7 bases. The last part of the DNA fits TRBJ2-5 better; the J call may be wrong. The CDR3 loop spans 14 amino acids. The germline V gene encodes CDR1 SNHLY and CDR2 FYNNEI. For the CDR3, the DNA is TGTGGCAGCAGTCCCCGGGACTACGAGAATACCCAGTACTTC. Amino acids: CGSSPRDYENTQYF.

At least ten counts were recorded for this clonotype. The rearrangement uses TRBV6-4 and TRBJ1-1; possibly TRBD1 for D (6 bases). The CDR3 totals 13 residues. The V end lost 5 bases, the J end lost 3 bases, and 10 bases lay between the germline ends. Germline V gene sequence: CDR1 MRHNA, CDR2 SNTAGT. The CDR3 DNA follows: TGTGCCAGCAGTTACAGGGAGTACACTGAAGCTTTCTTT. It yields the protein CASSYREYTEAFF.

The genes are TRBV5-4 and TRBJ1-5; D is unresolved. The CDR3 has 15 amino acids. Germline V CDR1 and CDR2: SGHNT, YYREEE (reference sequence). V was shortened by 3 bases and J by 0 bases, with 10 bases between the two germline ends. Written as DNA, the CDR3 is TGTGCCAGCAGCTATGGCGGGTATAGCAATCAGCCCCAGCATTTT. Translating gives CASSYGGYSNQPQHF.

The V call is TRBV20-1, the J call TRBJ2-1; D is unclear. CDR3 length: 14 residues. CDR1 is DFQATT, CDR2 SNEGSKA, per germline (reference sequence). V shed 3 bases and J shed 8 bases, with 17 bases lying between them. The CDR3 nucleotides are TGCAGTGCTAGGTCCGGCCGAGTGGCGGATGAGCAGTTCTTC. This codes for CSARSGRVADEQFF.

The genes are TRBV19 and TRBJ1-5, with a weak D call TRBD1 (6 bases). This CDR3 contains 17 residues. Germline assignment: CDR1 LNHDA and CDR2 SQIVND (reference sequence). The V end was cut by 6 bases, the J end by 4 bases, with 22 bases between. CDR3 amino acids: CASRRSATGGGNQPQHF. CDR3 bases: TGTGCCAGTAGAAGATCAGCGACAGGTGGAGGGAATCAGCCCCAGCATTTT.

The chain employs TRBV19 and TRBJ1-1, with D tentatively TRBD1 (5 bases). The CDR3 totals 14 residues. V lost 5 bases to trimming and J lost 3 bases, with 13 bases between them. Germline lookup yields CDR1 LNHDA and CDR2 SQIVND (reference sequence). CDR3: CASSARAPDTEAFF. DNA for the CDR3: TGTGCCAGTAGTGCCAGGGCCCCGGACACTGAAGCTTTCTTT. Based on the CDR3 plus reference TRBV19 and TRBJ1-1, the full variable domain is DGGITQSPKYLFRKEGQNVTLSCEQNLNHDAMYWYRQDPGQGLRLIYYSQIVNDFQKGDIAEGYSVSREKKESFPLTVTSAQKNPTAFYLCASSARAPDTEAFFGQGTRLTVV.

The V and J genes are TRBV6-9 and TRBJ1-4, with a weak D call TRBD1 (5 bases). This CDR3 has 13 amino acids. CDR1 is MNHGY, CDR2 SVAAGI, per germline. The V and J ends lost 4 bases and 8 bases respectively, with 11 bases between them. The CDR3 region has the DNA TGTGCCAGCAGTTGGGACGGTGGGGAAAAACTGTTTTTT. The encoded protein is CASSWDGGEKLFF.